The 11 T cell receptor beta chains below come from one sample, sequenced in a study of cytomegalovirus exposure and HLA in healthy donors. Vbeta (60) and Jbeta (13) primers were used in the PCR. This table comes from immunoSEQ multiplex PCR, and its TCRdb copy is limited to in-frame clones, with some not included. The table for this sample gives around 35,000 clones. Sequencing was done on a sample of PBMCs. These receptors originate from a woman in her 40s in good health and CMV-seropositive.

The DNA for the CDR3 is TGTGCCAGCAGCTTCGGGACAAAAACTGAAGCTTTCTTT. Encoded protein: CASSFGTKTEAFF. The J gene is TRBJ1-1, the V gene TRBV5-5; a weak D match, TRBD1 (6 bases). The CDR3 sequence is 13 residues long. Germline V gene data show CDR1 as SGHKS and CDR2 as YYEKEE (reference sequence). V shed 2 bases and J shed 5 bases, with 10 bases lying between them.

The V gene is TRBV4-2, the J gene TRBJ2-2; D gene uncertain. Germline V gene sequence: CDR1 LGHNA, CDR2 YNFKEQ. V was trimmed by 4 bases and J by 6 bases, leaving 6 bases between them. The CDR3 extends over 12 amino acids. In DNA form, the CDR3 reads TGTGCCAGCAGCCCTACTTCCGGGGAGCTGTTTTTT. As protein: CASSPTSGELFF.

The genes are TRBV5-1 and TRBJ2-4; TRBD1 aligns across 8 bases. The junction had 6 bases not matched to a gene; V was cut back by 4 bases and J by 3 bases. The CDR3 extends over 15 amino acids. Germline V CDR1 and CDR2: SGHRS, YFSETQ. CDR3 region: CASSLNRGFKNIQYF. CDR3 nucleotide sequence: TGCGCCAGCAGCCTTAACAGGGGGTTCAAAAACATTCAGTACTTC.

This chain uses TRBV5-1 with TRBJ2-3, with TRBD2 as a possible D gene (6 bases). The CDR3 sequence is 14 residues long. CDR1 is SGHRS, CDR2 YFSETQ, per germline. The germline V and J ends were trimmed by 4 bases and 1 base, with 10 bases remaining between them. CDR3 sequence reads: CASSGDSRTDTQYF. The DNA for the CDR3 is TGCGCCAGCAGCGGGGACTCCCGCACAGATACGCAGTATTTT.

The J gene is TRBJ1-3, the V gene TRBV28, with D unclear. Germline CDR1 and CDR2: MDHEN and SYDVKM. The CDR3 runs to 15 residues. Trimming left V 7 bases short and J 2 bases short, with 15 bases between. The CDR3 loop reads CASTPGLGAGNTIYF. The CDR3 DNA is TGTGCCAGCACCCCAGGACTGGGCGCTGGAAACACCATATATTTT.

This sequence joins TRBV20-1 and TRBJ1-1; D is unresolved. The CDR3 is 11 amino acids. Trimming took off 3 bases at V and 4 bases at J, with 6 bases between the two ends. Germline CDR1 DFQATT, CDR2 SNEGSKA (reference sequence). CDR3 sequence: CSAREATEAFF. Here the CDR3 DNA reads TGCAGTGCTAGGGAGGCCACTGAAGCTTTCTTT.

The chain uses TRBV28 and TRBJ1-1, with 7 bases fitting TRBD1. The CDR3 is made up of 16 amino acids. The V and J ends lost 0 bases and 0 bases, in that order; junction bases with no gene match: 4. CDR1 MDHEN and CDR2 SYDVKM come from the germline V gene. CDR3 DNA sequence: TGTGCCAGCAGTTTATGGACAGGGAGATTGAACACTGAAGCTTTCTTT. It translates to CASSLWTGRLNTEAFF.

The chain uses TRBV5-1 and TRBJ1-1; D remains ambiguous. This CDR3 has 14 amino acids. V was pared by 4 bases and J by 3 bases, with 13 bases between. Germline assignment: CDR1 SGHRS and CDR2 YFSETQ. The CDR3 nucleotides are TGCGCCAGCAGCGAGGGCGGAAGAGACACTGAAGCTTTCTTT. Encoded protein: CASSEGGRDTEAFF.

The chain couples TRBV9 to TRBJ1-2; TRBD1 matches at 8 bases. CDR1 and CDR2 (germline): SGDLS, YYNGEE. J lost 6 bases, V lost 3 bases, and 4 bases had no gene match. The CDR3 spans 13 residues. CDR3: CASSATGEDGYTF. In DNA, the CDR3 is TGTGCCAGCAGCGCGACAGGGGAGGATGGCTACACCTTC.

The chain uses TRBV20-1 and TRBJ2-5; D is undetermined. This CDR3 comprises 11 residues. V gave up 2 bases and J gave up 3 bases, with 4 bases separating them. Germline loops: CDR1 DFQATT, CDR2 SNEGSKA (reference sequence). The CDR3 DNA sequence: TGCAGTGCTAGACCAGAAGAGACCCAGTACTTC. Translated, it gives CSARPEETQYF.

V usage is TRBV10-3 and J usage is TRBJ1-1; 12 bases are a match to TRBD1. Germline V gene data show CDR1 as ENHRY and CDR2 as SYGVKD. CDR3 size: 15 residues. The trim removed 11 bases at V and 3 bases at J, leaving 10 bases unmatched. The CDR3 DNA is TGTGCCTCAATCTACCGGGACAGGGGGCACACTGAAGCTTTCTTT. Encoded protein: CASIYRDRGHTEAFF.